The 10 T cell receptor beta chains in this list originate from one sample, sequenced in a study of graft-versus-host responses after intestinal transplantation. Profiling relied on immunoSEQ multiplex PCR, and the TCRdb table lists in-frame clones only, not all of them. The table records about 43,000 clones, about 95% of them present only once. The sample here was PBMCs, taken around 48 weeks after intestinal transplant. These receptors were taken from a human patient who received an intestinal transplant, so some T cells may come from the graft donor.

There are a few counts of this clone. The chain recombines TRBV5-4 with TRBJ2-3; D is possibly TRBD2 (6 bases). V gave up 4 bases and J gave up 2 bases, with 8 bases separating them. Germline assignment: CDR1 SGHNT and CDR2 YYREEE (reference sequence). The CDR3 is 13 residues long. CDR3 residues: CASSRDFTDTQYF. CDR3 nucleotide sequence: TGTGCCAGCAGCAGGGACTTCACAGATACGCAGTATTTT.

This chain joins TRBV29-1 and TRBJ2-7; D gene unclear. Trimming removed 5 bases at V and 0 bases at J, with 11 bases between. CDR3 length: 13 residues. Germline CDR1 is SQVTM and CDR2 is ANQGSEA. The CDR3 sequence is CSVMYPSSYEQYF. In nucleotides, the CDR3 is TGCAGCGTTATGTACCCCTCCTCCTACGAGCAGTACTTC.

The chain couples TRBV18 to TRBJ2-2; 9 bases agree with TRBD2. The J segment lost 3 bases and the V segment lost 1 base, leaving 3 bases of the junction unmatched. Germline V gene data show CDR1 as KGHSH and CDR2 as LQKENI. The CDR3 totals 16 residues. CDR3 sequence: CASSPLAGADTGELFF. The CDR3 nucleotides are TGTGCCAGCTCACCACTAGCGGGAGCGGACACCGGGGAGCTGTTTTTT.

The V gene is TRBV15, the J gene TRBJ2-5; D may be TRBD1 or TRBD2 (5 bases each). The V and J ends lost 3 bases and 2 bases respectively, with 13 bases between them. CDR1 and CDR2 (germline): LNHNV, YYDKDF (reference sequence). There are 15 residues in the CDR3. This CDR3 is CATSSGDQLQETQYF. CDR3 nucleotide sequence: TGTGCCACCAGCAGTGGGGACCAATTACAAGAGACCCAGTACTTC.

The J gene is TRBJ2-5, the V gene TRBV5-1, with D possibly matching TRBD1 (7 bases). Deletions cut 0 bases from V and 5 bases from J, with 14 bases between. Germline-derived CDR1 and CDR2 are SGHRS and YFSETQ. The CDR3 is 15 residues long. CDR3 residues: CASSLAWRGLETQYF. The DNA for the CDR3 is TGCGCCAGCAGCTTGGCGTGGAGGGGGCTGGAGACCCAGTACTTC.

The chain recombines TRBV5-1 with TRBJ1-5; D call uncertain. Germline V gene lookup returns CDR1 SGHRS and CDR2 YFSETQ. The CDR3 covers 13 residues. V was cut by 0 bases and J by 5 bases, with 6 bases left in between. CDR3 residues: CASSLEWDQPQHF. CDR3 nucleotide sequence: TGCGCCAGCAGCTTGGAATGGGATCAGCCCCAGCATTTT.

The chain has TRBV10-3 and TRBJ2-7; D is possibly TRBD2 (6 bases). The V gene lost 0 bases and the J gene lost 3 bases, with 18 bases spanning the gap. The CDR3 extends over 17 amino acids. The germline gives CDR1 ENHRY, CDR2 SYGVKD. The CDR3 loop reads CAISESGSGDGYYEQYF. The CDR3 DNA follows: TGTGCCATCAGTGAGTCAGGTTCGGGGGACGGATACTACGAGCAGTACTTC.

This clone was seen a single time. This chain links TRBV27 with TRBJ1-2, with a weak D call TRBD1 (5 bases). The CDR3 length is 12 residues. The germline CDR1 and CDR2 sequences are MNHEY and SMNVEV (reference sequence). V was cut by 4 bases and J by 8 bases, with 11 bases left in between. The CDR3 sequence is CASSSGLLGYTF. DNA for the CDR3: TGTGCCAGCAGTTCAGGGTTGTTGGGCTACACCTTC.

The genes are TRBV4-1 and TRBJ2-2; TRBD1 or TRBD2 may be the D gene (5 bases each). The ends were cut back, 5 bases at V and 1 base at J, with 20 bases in the middle. In germline, CDR1 is MGHRA, CDR2 YSYEKL. The CDR3 covers 18 residues. Written as DNA, the CDR3 is TGCGCCAGCAGCGCGTGGGGGTTCCGATCGAGGAACACCGGGGAGCTGTTTTTT. Amino acids: CASSAWGFRSRNTGELFF.

The chain is built from TRBV9 and TRBJ2-5; D is possibly TRBD1 or TRBD2 (5 bases each). Germline CDR1 and CDR2: SGDLS and YYNGEE. V was trimmed by 1 base and J by 4 bases, leaving 8 bases between them. CDR3 length equals 13 residues. The CDR3 region has the DNA TGTGCCAGCAGCGTACGGGGCGGAGAGACCCAGTACTTC. Translating it yields CASSVRGGETQYF.